The next 2 T cell receptor beta chains were all read from a single sample in a study of T-cell reconstitution after alpha-beta-depleted transplantation in children. The TCRbeta library was prepared with unique molecular identifiers. MiXCR was run by TCRdb on the PCR reads, yielding one entry per CDR3 protein. The repertoire holds roughly 790,000 distinct CDR3 sequences, with less than 20% as singletons. The sequencing here drew on PBMCs, mostly from graft donor cells, taken 360 days after TCRalphabeta/CD19-depleted stem cell transplant. These receptor sequences come from a male patient younger than 18 who had a stem cell transplant for acute lymphoblastic leukemia, so the T cells may come from the graft donor.

The genes are TRBV3-1 and TRBJ2-2, with a tentative D call TRBD2 (5 bases). The germline gives CDR1 LGHDT, CDR2 YNNKEL (reference sequence). This CDR3 has 15 amino acids. V gave up 3 bases and J gave up 6 bases, with 14 bases separating them. CDR3 protein: CASSQPGLRAGELFF. CDR3 in DNA: TGTGCCAGCAGCCAGCCCGGACTTAGAGCCGGGGAGCTGTTTTTT.

This clonotype was counted ten times or more. The chain employs TRBV7-6 and TRBJ2-1; 8 nucleotides align to TRBD2. The length of the CDR3 is 16 residues. CDR1 is SGHVS and CDR2 is FNYEAQ in the germline V gene. J gave up 0 bases and V 5 bases, and 6 bases lay outside the gene matches. The CDR3 spells CASSHPSGSSYNEQFF. Here the CDR3 DNA reads TGTGCCAGCAGCCACCCCAGCGGGAGCTCCTACAATGAGCAGTTCTTC.